This T cell receptor beta chain was captured in a study of chemoradiotherapy in HPV16-positive cancers (dated by TCRdb to between 2021 and 2024). Background for the entire study: Using functional T-cell assays on cells from two HPV16-positive patients, the researchers defined candidate HPV-specific T-cell clones and common TCR motifs. The candidate HPV-specific TCRs and motifs were subsequently tracked in TCR repertoires obtained from roughly 85 patients with HPV-related cancers. The study asked whether T-cell immunity against the HPV oncoproteins E6 and E7 changes during chemoradiotherapy and whether it affects survival.

General study outcomes and caveats: In HPV16-positive patients, expansion of HPV-responsive T cells during chemoradiotherapy was found to be associated with improved recurrence-free survival. The functional definition of HPV-specific T cells came from only a couple of HPV16-positive patients, and the survival association was reported for HPV16-positive patients. Expansion of candidate HPV-specific clones and E7-related TCR motifs was observed in the tumor microenvironment during treatment, whereas no such expansion was observed for non-HPV-specific T cells.

Repertoires were sampled repeatedly over the course of chemoradiotherapy, so clonal expansion could be followed in the tumor microenvironment. The CDR3 goes from the cysteine to the phenylalanine over 10 residues. The DNA shown is the 30-base CDR3, in frame from base 1. Turning to this clone: Its antigen target is currently unknown. Base-call qualities are not available, and no considerably larger clone is one nucleotide away.

The method behind the library was the immunoSEQ multiplex PCR assay. Drawn from immuneACCESS, this table holds only the in-frame rearrangements with V and J called that TCRdb kept. Clones are partly lost; checked studies trace under half to an unresolved V gene and leave the rest unexplained. The sample table contains around 40,000 clones; only one count was recorded for roughly 77% of them. Approximately 5.4% of the sample is taken by the ten largest. The origin of this receptor is a human donor with HPV-associated anogenital cancer. This chain joins TRBV21-1 to TRBJ1-2. TRBV21-1 is described as a pseudogene. The starting material was blood, obtained from a patient who underwent chemoradiotherapy. The sequenced DNA: TGTGCCAGCAGCAGAAATGGCTACACCTTC. The translation is CASSRNGYTF.